The present entry profiles one TCR beta chain with its context. This sample was included in a study of T cells in Graves' hyperthyroidism and ophthalmopathy. It was RNA transcripts that yielded the amplified TCR beta CDR3 regions. The TCR CDR3 was amplified in a first-round RT-PCR using the HTBI primer set. TCRdb re-called the multiplex PCR reads with MiXCR, one entry per CDR3 protein. This repertoire shows 350,000 to 400,000 distinct CDR3 sequences, about 18% found once; its top ten account for about 4%. CDR3 length: 14 residues. V gave up 11 bases and J gave up 5 bases, with 21 bases separating them. Per the germline V gene, CDR1 is SEHNR and CDR2 is FQNEAQ (reference sequence).

The receptor comes from a young woman with Graves' hyperthyroidism. V usage is TRBV7-9 and J usage is TRBJ1-2; D is possibly TRBD1 (6 bases). Material for sequencing was blood. In DNA form, the CDR3 reads TGTGCCGGGTCTCCGAGAGGGGGGGAGTATGGCTACACCTTC. It translates to CAGSPRGGEYGYTF.